The clone carrying this TCR beta chain was detected a few times. For TCRbeta, the library was prepared with unique molecular identifiers. TCRdb re-called the PCR reads through MiXCR, storing one row per CDR3 protein. The data show about 400,000 distinct CDR3 sequences, with about a fifth seen just once and around 3.9% held by the top ten. The sample is drawn from a study of T-cell reconstitution after alpha-beta-depleted transplantation in children. Germline lookup yields CDR1 MRHNA and CDR2 SNTAGT. The CDR3 contains 14 residues. The V and J ends lost 3 bases and 0 bases respectively, with 7 bases between them.

This TCR was recovered from a human donor who donated a stem cell graft to a child with acute myeloid leukemia. The gene calls are TRBV6-4 and TRBJ2-3; D might be TRBD2 (6 bases). The specimen was PBMCs from the stem cell graft donor, collected from the stem cell graft. DNA of the CDR3: TGTGCCAGCAGTGAAAGCGGGAGCACAGATACGCAGTATTTT. It yields the protein CASSESGSTDTQYF.